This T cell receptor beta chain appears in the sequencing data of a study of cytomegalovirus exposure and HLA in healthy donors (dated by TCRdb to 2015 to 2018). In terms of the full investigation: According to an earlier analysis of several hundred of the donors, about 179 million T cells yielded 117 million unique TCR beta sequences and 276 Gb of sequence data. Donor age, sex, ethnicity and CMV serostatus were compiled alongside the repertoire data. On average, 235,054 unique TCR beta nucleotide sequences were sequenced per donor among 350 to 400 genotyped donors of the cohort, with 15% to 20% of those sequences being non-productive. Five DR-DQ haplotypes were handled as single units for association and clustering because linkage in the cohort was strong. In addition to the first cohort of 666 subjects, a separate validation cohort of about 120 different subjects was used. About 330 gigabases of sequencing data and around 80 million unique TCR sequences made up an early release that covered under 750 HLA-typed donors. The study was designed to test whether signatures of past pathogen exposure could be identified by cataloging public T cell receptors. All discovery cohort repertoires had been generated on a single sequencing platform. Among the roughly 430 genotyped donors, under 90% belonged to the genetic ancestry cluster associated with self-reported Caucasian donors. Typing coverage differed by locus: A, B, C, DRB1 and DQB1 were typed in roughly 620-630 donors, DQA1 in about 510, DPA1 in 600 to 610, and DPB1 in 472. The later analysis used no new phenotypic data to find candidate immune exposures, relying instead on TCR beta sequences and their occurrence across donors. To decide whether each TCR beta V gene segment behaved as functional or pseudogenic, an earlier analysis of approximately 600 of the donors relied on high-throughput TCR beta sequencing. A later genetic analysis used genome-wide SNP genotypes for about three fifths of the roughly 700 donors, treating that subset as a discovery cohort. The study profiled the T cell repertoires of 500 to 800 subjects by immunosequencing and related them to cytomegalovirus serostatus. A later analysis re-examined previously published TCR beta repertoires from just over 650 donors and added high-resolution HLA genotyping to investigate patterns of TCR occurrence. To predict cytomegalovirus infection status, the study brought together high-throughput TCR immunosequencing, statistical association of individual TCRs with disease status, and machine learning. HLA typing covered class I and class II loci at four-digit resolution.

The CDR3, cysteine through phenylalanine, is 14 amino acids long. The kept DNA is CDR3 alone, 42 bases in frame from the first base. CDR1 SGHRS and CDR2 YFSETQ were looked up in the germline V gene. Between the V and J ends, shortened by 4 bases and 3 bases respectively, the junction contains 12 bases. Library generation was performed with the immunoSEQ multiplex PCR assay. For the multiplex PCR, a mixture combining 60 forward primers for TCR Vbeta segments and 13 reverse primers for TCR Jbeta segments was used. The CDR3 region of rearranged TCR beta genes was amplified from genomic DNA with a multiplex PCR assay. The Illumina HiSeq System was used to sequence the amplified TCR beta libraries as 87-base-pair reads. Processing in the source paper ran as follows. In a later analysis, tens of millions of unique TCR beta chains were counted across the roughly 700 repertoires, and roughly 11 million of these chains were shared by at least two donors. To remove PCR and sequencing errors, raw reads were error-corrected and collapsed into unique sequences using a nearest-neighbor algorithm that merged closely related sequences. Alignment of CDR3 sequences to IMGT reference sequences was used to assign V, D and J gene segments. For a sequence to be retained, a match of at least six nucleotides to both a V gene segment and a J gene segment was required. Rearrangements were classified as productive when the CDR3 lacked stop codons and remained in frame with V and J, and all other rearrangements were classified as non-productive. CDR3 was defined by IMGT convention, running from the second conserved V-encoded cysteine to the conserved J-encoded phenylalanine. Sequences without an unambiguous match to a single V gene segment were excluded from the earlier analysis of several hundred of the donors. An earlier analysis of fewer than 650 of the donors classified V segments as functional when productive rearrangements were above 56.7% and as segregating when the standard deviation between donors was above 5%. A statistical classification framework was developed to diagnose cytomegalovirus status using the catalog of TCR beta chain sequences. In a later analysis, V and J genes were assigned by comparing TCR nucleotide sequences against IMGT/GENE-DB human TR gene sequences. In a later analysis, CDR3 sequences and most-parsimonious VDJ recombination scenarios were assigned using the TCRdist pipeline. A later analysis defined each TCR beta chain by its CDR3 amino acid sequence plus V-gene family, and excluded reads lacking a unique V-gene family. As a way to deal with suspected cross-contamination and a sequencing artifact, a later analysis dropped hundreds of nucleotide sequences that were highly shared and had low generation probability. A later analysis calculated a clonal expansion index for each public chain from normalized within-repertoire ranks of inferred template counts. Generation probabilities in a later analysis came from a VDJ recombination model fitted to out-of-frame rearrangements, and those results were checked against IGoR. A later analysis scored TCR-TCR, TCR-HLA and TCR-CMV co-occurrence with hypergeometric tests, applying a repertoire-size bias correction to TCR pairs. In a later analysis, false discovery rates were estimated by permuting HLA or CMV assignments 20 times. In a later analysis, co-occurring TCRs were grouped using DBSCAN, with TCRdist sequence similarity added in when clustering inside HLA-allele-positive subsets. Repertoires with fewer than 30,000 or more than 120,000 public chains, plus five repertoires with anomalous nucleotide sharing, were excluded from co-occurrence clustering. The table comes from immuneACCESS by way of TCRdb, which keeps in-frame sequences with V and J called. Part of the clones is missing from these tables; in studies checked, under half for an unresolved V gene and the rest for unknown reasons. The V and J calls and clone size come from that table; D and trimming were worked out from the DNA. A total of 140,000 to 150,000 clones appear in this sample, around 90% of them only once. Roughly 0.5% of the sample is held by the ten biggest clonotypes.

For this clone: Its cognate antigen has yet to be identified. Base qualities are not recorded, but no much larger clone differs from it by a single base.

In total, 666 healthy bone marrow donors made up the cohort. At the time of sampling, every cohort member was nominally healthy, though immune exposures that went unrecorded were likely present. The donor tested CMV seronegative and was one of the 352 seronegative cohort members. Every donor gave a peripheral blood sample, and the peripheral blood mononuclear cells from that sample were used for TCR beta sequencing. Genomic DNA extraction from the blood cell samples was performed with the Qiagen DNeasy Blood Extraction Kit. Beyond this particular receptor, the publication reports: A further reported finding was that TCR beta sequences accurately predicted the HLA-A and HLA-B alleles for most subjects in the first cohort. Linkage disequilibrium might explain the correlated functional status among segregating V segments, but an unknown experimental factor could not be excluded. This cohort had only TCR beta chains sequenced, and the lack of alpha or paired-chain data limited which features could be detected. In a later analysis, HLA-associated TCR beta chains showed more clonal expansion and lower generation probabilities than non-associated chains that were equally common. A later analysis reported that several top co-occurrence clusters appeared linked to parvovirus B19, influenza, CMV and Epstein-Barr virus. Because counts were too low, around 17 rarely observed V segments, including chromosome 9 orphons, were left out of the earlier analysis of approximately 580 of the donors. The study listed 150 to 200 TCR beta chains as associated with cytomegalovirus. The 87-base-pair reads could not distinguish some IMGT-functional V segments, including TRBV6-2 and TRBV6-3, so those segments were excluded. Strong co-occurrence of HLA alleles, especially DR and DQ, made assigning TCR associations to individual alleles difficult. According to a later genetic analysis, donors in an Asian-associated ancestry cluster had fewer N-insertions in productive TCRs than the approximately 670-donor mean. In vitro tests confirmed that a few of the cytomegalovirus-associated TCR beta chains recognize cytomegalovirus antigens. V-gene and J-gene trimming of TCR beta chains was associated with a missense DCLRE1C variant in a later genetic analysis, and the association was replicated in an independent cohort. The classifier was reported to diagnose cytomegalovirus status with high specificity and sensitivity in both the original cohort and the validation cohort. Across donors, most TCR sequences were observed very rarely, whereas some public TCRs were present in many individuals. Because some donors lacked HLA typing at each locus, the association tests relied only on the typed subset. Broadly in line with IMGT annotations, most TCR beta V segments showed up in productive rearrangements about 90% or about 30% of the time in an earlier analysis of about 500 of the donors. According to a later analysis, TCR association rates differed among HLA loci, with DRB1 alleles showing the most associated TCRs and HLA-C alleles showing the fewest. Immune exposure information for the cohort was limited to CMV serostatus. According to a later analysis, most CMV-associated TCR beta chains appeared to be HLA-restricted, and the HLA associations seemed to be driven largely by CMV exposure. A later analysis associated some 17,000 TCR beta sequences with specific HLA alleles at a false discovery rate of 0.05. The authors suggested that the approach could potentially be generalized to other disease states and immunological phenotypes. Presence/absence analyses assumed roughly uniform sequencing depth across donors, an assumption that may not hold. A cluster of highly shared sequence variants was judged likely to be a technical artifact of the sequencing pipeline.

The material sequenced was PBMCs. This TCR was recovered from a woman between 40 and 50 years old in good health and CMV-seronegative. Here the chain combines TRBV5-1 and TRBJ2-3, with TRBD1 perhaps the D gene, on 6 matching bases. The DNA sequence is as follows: TGCGCCAGCAGCCTCCAGGGGTGGACAGATACGCAGTATTTT. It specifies CASSLQGWTDTQYF.